These 7 T cell receptor beta chains were sequenced from one sample in a study of T cells expressing NK-cell markers. TCRdb re-called the 5' RACE reads, yielding one record per CDR3 amino acid sequence without DNA. This sample's table has some 280,000 distinct CDR3 sequences. Input material: blood T cells: a sorted CD56 or NKG2C T cell subset, CD4+ or CD8+ T cells, or bulk PBMC T cells (not recorded which). The receptors were gathered from a man younger than 35 in good health.

The V and J genes are TRBV12-3 or TRBV12-4 and TRBJ2-1; TCRdb lists TRBD1, though no DNA is available to test this call. This CDR3 comprises 12 residues. Here the CDR3 reads CASSPRPGEQFF.

The CDR3 is CASSLVRYQETQYF. V gene TRBV11-2 combines with J gene TRBJ2-5. The CDR3 contains 14 residues. Germline lookup yields CDR1 SGHAT and CDR2 FQNNGV.

This chain uses TRBV15 with TRBJ1-1. This CDR3 has 15 amino acids. The germline V gene has CDR1 LNHNV and CDR2 YYDKDF (reference sequence). This CDR3 reads CATSRAVGWSTEAFF.

V gene TRBV11-2 combines with J gene TRBJ2-5; TCRdb's assignment of TRBD1 cannot be checked, as there is no DNA. There are 14 residues in the CDR3. Per the germline V gene, CDR1 is SGHAT and CDR2 is FQNNGV. The CDR3 here is CASSFGLNALTQYF.

This rearrangement joins TRBV12-3 or TRBV12-4 to TRBJ2-1; the TRBD1 assignment by TCRdb is unverifiable without DNA. This CDR3 is built from 16 residues. The chain's CDR3 is CASSPTRPPLGNEQFF.

The chain recombines TRBV27 with TRBJ2-3. The CDR3 runs 15 residues. Germline lookup yields CDR1 MNHEY and CDR2 SMNVEV (reference sequence). Here the CDR3 reads CASRRWATSTDTQYF.

V usage is TRBV10-3 and J usage is TRBJ1-6; TCRdb designates TRBD1, a call that cannot be tested without DNA. This CDR3 has 15 residues. Germline CDR1 and CDR2: ENHRY and SYGVKD. The CDR3 spells CAISAGTAHNSPLHF.